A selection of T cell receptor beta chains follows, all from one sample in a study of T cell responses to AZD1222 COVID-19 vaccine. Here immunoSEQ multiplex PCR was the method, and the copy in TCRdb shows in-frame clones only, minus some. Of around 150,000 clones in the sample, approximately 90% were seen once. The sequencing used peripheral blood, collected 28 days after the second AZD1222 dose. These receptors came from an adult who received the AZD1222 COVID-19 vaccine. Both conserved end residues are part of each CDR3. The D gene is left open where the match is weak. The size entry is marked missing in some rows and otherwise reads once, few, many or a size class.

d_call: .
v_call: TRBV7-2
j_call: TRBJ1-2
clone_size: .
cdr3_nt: TGTGCCAGCAGCTTAAACAGCTATGGCTACACCTTC
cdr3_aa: CASSLNSYGYTF

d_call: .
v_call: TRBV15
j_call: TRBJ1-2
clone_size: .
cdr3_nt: TGTGCCACCAGCAGAGGGGAAGCCACTAACTATGGCTACACCTTC
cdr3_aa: CATSRGEATNYGYTF

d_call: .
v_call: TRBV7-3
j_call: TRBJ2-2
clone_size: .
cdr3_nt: TGTGCCAGCAGCTTACAGGGAGACACCGGGGAGCTGTTTTTT
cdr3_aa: CASSLQGDTGELFF

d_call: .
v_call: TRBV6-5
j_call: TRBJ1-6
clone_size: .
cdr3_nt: TGTGCCAGCAGTTTTGGGGGTCCGGAGGGAAATTCACCCCTCCACTTT
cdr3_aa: CASSFGGPEGNSPLHF

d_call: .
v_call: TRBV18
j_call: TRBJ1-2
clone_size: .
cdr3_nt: TGTGCCAGCTCACCAGGGGGTGACTATGGCTACACCTTC
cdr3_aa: CASSPGGDYGYTF

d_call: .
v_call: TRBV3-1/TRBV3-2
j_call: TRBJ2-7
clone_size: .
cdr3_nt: TGTGCCAGCAGCCGGGCAACGAGCTCCTACGAGCAGTACTTC
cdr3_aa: CASSRATSSYEQYF

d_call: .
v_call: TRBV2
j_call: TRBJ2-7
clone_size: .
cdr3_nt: TGTGCCAGCAGTGATGTTGGGGTCTACGAGCAGTACTTC
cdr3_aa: CASSDVGVYEQYF

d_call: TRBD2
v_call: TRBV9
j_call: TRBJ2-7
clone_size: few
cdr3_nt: TGTGCCAGCAGTGGGAGCGGGAGCGAGCAGTACTTC
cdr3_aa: CASSGSGSEQYF

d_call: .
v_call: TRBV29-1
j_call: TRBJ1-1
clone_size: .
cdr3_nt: TGCAGCGCAGGACAAGGACAGATGAACACTGAAGCTTTCTTT
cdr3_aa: CSAGQGQMNTEAFF

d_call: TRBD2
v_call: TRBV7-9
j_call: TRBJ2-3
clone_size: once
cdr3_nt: TGTGCCAGCAGCTTCAGCGGGATTGCAGATACGCAGTATTTT
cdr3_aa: CASSFSGIADTQYF

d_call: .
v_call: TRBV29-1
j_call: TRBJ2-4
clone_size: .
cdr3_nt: TGCAGCGTTGATCAGGGAGGCCCAGATCTCAAAAACATTCAGTACTTC
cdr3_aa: CSVDQGGPDLKNIQYF

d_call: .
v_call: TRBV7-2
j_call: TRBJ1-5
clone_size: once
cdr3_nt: TGTGCCAGCAGCTCCTGGGATCAGCCCCAGCATTTT
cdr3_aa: CASSSWDQPQHF

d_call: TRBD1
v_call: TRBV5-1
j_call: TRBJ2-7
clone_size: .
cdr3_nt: TGCGCCAGCAGCACAGCGGGACAGGGGGCAGAGGAGCAGTACTTC
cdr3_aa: CASSTAGQGAEEQYF

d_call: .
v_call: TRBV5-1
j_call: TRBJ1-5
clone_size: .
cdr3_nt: TGCGCCAGCCGTCCCGGGTCGGGGGGGCCTCGTCAGCCCCAGCATTTT
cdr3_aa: CASRPGSGGPRQPQHF

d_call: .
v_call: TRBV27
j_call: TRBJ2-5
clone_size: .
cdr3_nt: TGTGCCAGCAGCTTATGGACATCCACAGGACAAGAGACCCAGTACTTC
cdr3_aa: CASSLWTSTGQETQYF

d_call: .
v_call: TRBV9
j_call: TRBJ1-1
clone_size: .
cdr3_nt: TGTGCCAGCAGCGCCACAGGGAACACTGAAGCTTTCTTT
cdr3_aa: CASSATGNTEAFF

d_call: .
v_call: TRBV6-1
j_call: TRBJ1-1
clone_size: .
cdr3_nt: TGTGCCAGCAGTGAATCGGACCACACTGAAGCTTTCTTT
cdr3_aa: CASSESDHTEAFF

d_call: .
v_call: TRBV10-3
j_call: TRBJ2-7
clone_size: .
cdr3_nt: TGTGCCATCAGTTCAGGGCGCACCTACGAGCAGTACTTC
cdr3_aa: CAISSGRTYEQYF

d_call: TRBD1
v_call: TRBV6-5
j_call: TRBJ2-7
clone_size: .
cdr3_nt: TGTGCCAGCAGTTCGGGGGACAGGGTCTACGAGCAGTACTTC
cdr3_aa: CASSSGDRVYEQYF

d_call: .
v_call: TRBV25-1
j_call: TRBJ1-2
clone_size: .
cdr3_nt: TGTGCCAGCAGTGAACACGGCAGCCGCTTGAGGGGCTACACCTTC
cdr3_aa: CASSEHGSRLRGYTF

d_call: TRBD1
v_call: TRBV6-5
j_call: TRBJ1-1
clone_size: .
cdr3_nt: TGTGCCAGCCTCAGGACAGGGAAAGACACTGAAGCTTTCTTT
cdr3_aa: CASLRTGKDTEAFF

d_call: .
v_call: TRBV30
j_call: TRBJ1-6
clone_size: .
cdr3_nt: TGTGCCTGGATGATCGGGGTGGGACCCCTCCACTTT
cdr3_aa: CAWMIGVGPLHF

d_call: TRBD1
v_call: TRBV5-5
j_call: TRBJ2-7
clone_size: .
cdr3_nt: TGTGCCAGCAGCTTGTGGGGGACAGGGTCAGGCGAGCAGTACTTC
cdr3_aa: CASSLWGTGSGEQYF

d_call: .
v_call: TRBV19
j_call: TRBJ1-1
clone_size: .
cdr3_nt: TGTGCCAGCCGGGTATACACTGAAGCTTTCTTT
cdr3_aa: CASRVYTEAFF

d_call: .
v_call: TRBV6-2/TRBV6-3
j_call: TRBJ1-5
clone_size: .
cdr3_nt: TGTGCCAGCAGTTACCCCCCCACCCTATCAAATCAGCCCCAGCATTTT
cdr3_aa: CASSYPPTLSNQPQHF

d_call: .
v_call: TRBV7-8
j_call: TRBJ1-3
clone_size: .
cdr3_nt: TGTGCCAGCATCTTAGGACCCTTCGGGTCTGGAAACACCATATATTTT
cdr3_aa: CASILGPFGSGNTIYF

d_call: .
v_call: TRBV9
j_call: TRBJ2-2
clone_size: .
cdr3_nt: TGTGCCAGCAGCGTAGGCGAAGGGCGCACCGGGGAGCTGTTTTTT
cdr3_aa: CASSVGEGRTGELFF

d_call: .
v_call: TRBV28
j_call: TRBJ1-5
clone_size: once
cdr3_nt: TGTGCCAGCAGTCCCCCCCCCAGGCTTTATAGCAATCAGCCCCAGCATTTT
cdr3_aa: CASSPPPRLYSNQPQHF

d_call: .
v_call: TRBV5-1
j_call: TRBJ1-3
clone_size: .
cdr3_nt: TGCGCCAGCAGCTTGGCCGGACCAAGCTCTGGAAACACCATATATTTT
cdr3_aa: CASSLAGPSSGNTIYF

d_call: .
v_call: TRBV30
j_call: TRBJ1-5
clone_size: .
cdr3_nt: TGTGCCTGGAGTGGTGGAAGGGATCAGCCCCAGCATTTT
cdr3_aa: CAWSGGRDQPQHF

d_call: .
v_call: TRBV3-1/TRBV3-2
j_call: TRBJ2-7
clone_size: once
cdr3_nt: TGTGCCAGCAGCCCCAGAGCCTACGAGCAGTACTTC
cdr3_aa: CASSPRAYEQYF

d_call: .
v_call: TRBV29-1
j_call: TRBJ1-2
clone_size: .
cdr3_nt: TGCAGCGCCTCTGGACCGAACTATGGCTACACCTTC
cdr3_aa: CSASGPNYGYTF

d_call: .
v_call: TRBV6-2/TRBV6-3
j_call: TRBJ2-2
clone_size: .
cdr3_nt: TGTGCCAGCAGTTCTAACACCGGGGAGCTGTTTTTT
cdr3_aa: CASSSNTGELFF

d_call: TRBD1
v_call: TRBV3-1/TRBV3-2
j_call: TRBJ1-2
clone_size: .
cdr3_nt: TGTGCCAGCAGCCGGGACAGGGGGCGGTTTGGCTACACCTTC
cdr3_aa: CASSRDRGRFGYTF

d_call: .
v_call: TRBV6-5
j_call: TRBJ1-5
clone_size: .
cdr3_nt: TGTGCCAGCCAGGCAGGGAGCAATCAGCCCCAGCATTTT
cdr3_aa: CASQAGSNQPQHF

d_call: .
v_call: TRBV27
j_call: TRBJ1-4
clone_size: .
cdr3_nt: TGTGCCAGCAGCCCTTGGGGGGCCGTTGAAAAACTGTTTTTT
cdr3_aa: CASSPWGAVEKLFF

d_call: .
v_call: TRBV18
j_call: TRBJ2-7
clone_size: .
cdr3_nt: TGTGCCAGCTCACCACCGTCCCGGGCTGATGAGCAGTACTTC
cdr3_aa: CASSPPSRADEQYF

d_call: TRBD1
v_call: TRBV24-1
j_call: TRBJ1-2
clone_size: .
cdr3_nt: TGTGCCACCAGTGAACCGGGACAGGGAAGATATGGCTACACCTTC
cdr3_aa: CATSEPGQGRYGYTF

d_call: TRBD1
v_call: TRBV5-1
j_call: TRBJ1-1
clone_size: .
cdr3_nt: TGCGCCAGCGTCGGGACAGGGGGCCCCCTGGGCACTGAAGCTTTCTTT
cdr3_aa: CASVGTGGPLGTEAFF

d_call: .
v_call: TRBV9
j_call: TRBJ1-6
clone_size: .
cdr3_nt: TGTGCCAGCAGCCTAACAGGGCGGACGAATTCACCCCTCCACTTT
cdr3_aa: CASSLTGRTNSPLHF

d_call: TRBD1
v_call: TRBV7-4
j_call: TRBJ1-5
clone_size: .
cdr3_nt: TGTGCCAGCAGACGAACGACAGGGAATCAGCCCCAGCATTTT
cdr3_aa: CASRRTTGNQPQHF

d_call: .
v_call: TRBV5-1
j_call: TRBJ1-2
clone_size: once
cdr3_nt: TGCGCCAGCAGCTTTGATTCTAACTATGGCTACACCTTC
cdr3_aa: CASSFDSNYGYTF

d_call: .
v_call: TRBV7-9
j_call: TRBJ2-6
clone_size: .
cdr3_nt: TGTGCCAGCAGCCATCGCAAAGGGTCCAACTCTGGGGCCAACGTCCTGACTTTC
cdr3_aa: CASSHRKGSNSGANVLTF

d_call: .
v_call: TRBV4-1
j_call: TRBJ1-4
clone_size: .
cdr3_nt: TGCGCCAGCAGCCAAGGCCAGGGGAATGAAAAACTGTTTTTT
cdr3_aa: CASSQGQGNEKLFF

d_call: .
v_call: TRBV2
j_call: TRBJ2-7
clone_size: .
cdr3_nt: TGTGCCATGCAGGGGGGACCGGAGAAACAACACGGGGTCGGCTACGAGCAGTACTTC
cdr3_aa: CAMQGGPEKQHGVGYEQYF

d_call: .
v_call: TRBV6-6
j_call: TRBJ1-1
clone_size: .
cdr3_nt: TGTGCCAGCAGTTACTCGATAAGGGGTAGGATTGAAGCTTTCTTT
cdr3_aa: CASSYSIRGRIEAFF

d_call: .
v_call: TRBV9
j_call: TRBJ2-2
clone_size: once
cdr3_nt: TGTGCCAGCAGCGTACACCGAACGTCCGACAGCTCCACCGGGGAGCTGTTTTTT
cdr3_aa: CASSVHRTSDSSTGELFF

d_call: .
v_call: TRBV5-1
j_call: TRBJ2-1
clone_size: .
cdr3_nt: TGCGCCAGCAGCTTGGCCGGTGAGCAGTTCTTC
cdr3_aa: CASSLAGEQFF

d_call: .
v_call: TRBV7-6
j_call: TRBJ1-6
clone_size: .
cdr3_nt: TGTGCCAGCAGCTTAGGGCGGGGGGGCAATTCACCCCTCCACTTT
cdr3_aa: CASSLGRGGNSPLHF

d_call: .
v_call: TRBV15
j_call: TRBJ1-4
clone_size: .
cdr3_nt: TGTGCCACCAGCACTCAGACAGCAACTAATGAAAAACTGTTTTTT
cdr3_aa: CATSTQTATNEKLFF

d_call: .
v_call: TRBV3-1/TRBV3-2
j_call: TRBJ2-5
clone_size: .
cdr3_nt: TGTGCCAGCAGCCAAGGTCGGGTTTGGCAAGAGACCCAGTACTTC
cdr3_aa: CASSQGRVWQETQYF

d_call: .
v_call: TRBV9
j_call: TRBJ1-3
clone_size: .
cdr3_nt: TGTGCCAGCAATGGGGGGCCTGGAAACACCATATATTTT
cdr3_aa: CASNGGPGNTIYF

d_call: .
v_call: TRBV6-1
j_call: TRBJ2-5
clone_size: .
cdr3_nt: TGTGCCAGCAGTGACACAAATAAGGGGTTTCAAGAGACCCAGTACTTC
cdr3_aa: CASSDTNKGFQETQYF